The 22 T cell receptor beta chains presented below share a single source sample, sequenced in a study of human T cells and chemical hapten exposure. Indicated time point: patch test 1, 2 weeks after DPC sensitization. Treatment in this sample: therapeutic diphenylcyclopropenone sensitization with weekly scalp DPC. MiXCR, applied by TCRdb to the RACE reads, yields one record per CDR3 protein. The data contain roughly 160,000 distinct CDR3 sequences, around 15% of them singletons. The sample here was whole blood, taken in connection with sensitization to the hapten diphenylcyclopropenone (DPC). The receptors originated from a woman younger than 45 with alopecia areata. Some clones in this sample may be carry-over from other donors' samples.

The chain joins TRBV30 to TRBJ1-5, with a weak D call TRBD1 (6 bases). V dropped 0 bases and J dropped 2 bases, with 14 bases sitting between them. Per the germline V gene, CDR1 is GTSNPN and CDR2 is SVGIG (reference sequence). This CDR3 contains 16 residues. The CDR3 is CAWSVHGGGGNQPQHF. CDR3 DNA: TGTGCCTGGAGTGTACACGGGGGCGGCGGCAATCAGCCCCAGCATTTT.

A few counts support this clonotype. The V and J genes are TRBV30 and TRBJ1-2; D may be TRBD1 (5 bases). Germline CDR1 is GTSNPN and CDR2 is SVGIG (reference sequence). The V end was cut by 3 bases, the J end by 8 bases, with 10 bases between. This CDR3 spans 11 amino acids. In DNA, the CDR3 is TGTGCCTGGAGCCAGGGTCGCGGCTACACCTTC. Residues: CAWSQGRGYTF.

The CDR3 sequence: CSVARSGTKNTEAFF. CDR3 nucleotides: TGCAGCGTTGCCCGATCCGGGACAAAAAACACTGAAGCTTTCTTT. The chain links TRBV29-1 to TRBJ1-1; perhaps TRBD1 as D (6 bases). Germline values: CDR1 SQVTM, CDR2 ANQGSEA. The CDR3 is 15 residues long. Trimming pared 4 bases from V and 2 bases from J, leaving 17 bases between.

In this sample, this clonotype turned up many times. The chain carries TRBV3-1 and TRBJ2-3; D may be TRBD1 (6 bases). V gave up 2 bases and J gave up 0 bases, with 12 bases separating them. The CDR3 extends over 16 amino acids. CDR1 and CDR2 from the germline V gene are LGHDT and YNNKEL (reference sequence). In nucleotides, the CDR3 is TGTGCCAGCAGCCAAAATACAGGGACGAGCACAGATACGCAGTATTTT. Translated: CASSQNTGTSTDTQYF.

This CDR3 reads CASSLKGRANEQYF. The CDR3 region has the DNA TGTGCCAGCAGTTTAAAAGGCAGGGCCAACGAGCAGTACTTC. This chain links TRBV28 with TRBJ2-7, with D perhaps matching TRBD1 (5 bases). The CDR3 sequence is 14 residues long. The V gene's germline CDR1 is MDHEN and CDR2 SYDVKM. Trimming shortened V by 2 bases and J by 5 bases, and 13 bases separated the two germline ends.

This clonotype was found a few times. The CDR3 nucleotides are TGTGCCAGCAGCGTAGGCGAGGCCTCCTACAATGAGCAGTTCTTC. It is translated as CASSVGEASYNEQFF. The rearrangement joins TRBV9 to TRBJ2-1; D is ambiguous. Trimming cost V 0 bases and J 0 bases, with 7 bases left between them. Germline CDR1 SGDLS, CDR2 YYNGEE. The CDR3 spans 15 residues.

V gene TRBV25-1 combines with J gene TRBJ2-1; 11 nucleotides line up with TRBD1. V gave up 8 bases and J gave up 7 bases; unmatched junction bases: 7. The germline V gene encodes CDR1 MGHDK and CDR2 SYGVNS. The CDR3 totals 14 residues. CDR3 loop: CASSRTGGWNEQFF. In nucleotides, the CDR3 is TGTGCCAGCTCACGGACAGGGGGCTGGAATGAGCAGTTCTTC.

The table lists this clonotype with a few counts. The V gene is TRBV7-9, the J gene TRBJ1-4; 7 bases match TRBD1. Germline V gives CDR1 SEHNR, CDR2 FQNEAQ (reference sequence). The CDR3 runs to 16 residues. V shed 5 bases and J 10 bases; nucleotides not matched to a gene: 16. CDR3 bases: TGTGCCAGCAGCGCCCCCGGGACAGATGGATTGGGAAAACTGTTTTTT. Amino acid sequence: CASSAPGTDGLGKLFF.

This clonotype was seen a handful of times. CDR3 nucleotide sequence: TGCAGTGCGTACCCGCTAGCGGGAGGCCACGAGCAGTACTTC. It specifies CSAYPLAGGHEQYF. This chain uses TRBV20-1 with TRBJ2-7; 11 bases are shared with TRBD2. In germline, CDR1 is DFQATT, CDR2 SNEGSKA (reference sequence). The CDR3 has 14 residues. With V trimmed by 6 bases and J by 5 bases, 9 bases remained unmatched.

V usage is TRBV29-1 and J usage is TRBJ2-3; D gene ambiguous. Between the trimmed V and J ends, which lost 2 bases and 3 bases, there was a span of 9 bases. Per germline, CDR1 SQVTM and CDR2 ANQGSEA. The CDR3 loop spans 13 amino acids. The CDR3 is CSVETGSTDTQYF. CDR3 DNA sequence: TGCAGCGTTGAAACCGGCTCTACAGATACGCAGTATTTT.

This clonotype has a handful of counts. The J gene is TRBJ1-1, the V gene TRBV25-1, with TRBD1 as a possible D gene (5 bases). Trimming pared 2 bases from V and 6 bases from J, leaving 10 bases between. From germline, CDR1 is MGHDK and CDR2 SYGVNS. The CDR3 is 13 residues long. The DNA for the CDR3 is TGTGCCAGCAGTGAAGGGGGTAGGGCTGAAGCTTTCTTT. It encodes CASSEGGRAEAFF.

The chain has TRBV9 and TRBJ2-3, with unresolved D. V lost 5 bases, J lost 2 bases, and 18 bases lay in between. CDR3 length: 16 amino acids. Looked up from germline, CDR1 is SGDLS and CDR2 is YYNGEE. CDR3 DNA: TGTGCCAGCAGTGGCGCCTTGATAGGACCCACAGATACGCAGTATTTT. It specifies CASSGALIGPTDTQYF.

The chain recombines TRBV28 with TRBJ1-5; D uncertain. V dropped 5 bases and J dropped 5 bases, with 16 bases sitting between them. Looked up from germline, CDR1 is MDHEN and CDR2 is SYDVKM. The CDR3 has 15 residues. CDR3 in DNA: TGTGCCAGCAGTCCCCGTCGGCAGCGTGATCAGCCCCAGCATTTT. This codes for CASSPRRQRDQPQHF.

Many counts were recorded for this clonotype. The chain has TRBV12-3 or TRBV12-4 and TRBJ1-5, with D unclear. Trimming shortened V by 2 bases and J by 4 bases, and 21 bases separated the two germline ends. The CDR3 runs to 18 residues. The CDR3 spells CASSLTVTGGRMNQPQHF. CDR3 DNA sequence: TGTGCCAGCAGTTTAACTGTAACGGGCGGGCGAATGAATCAGCCCCAGCATTTT.

This clonotype was observed at least ten times. The J gene is TRBJ2-7, the V gene TRBV13; TRBD1 or TRBD2 may be the D gene (5 bases each). CDR1 PRHDT and CDR2 FYEKMQ come from the germline V gene (reference sequence). The CDR3 spans 14 residues. The ends were cut back, 5 bases at V and 1 base at J, with 12 bases in the middle. The CDR3 loop reads CASSHRGASYEQYF. The CDR3 nucleotides are TGTGCCAGCAGCCATAGAGGGGCATCCTACGAGCAGTACTTC.

J is TRBJ2-2 and V is TRBV9; no firm D call. Trimming cost V 0 bases and J 0 bases, with 9 bases left between them. This CDR3 contains 16 residues. Germline V gene lookup returns CDR1 SGDLS and CDR2 YYNGEE. The CDR3 nucleotides are TGTGCCAGCAGCGTAGTAGCAGGCGCGAACACCGGGGAGCTGTTTTTT. This sequence encodes CASSVVAGANTGELFF.

The chain couples TRBV29-1 to TRBJ2-4, with D unresolved. Germline loops: CDR1 SQVTM, CDR2 ANQGSEA. The CDR3 runs 12 residues. Trimming took 4 bases from V and 5 from J, leaving 9 bases between them. The CDR3 DNA sequence: TGCAGCGTTGCCAGAGGCGAAAACATTCAGTACTTC. Translation gives CSVARGENIQYF.

A few counts support this clonotype. The gene calls are TRBV7-2 and TRBJ1-4; D remains unclear. The length of the CDR3 is 15 residues. V lost 4 bases and J 8 bases, leaving 17 bases between the germline ends. CDR1 and CDR2 (germline): SGHTA, FQGNSA. The CDR3 DNA sequence: TGTGCCAGCAGCTGGCAGGTCCGCCCGGAAGAAAAACTGTTTTTT. This gives the protein CASSWQVRPEEKLFF.

This clonotype has just a few counts. The V and J genes are TRBV28 and TRBJ2-1; D gene unclear. The CDR3 runs to 12 residues. The germline gives CDR1 MDHEN, CDR2 SYDVKM. V was pared by 5 bases and J by 13 bases, with 15 bases between. The CDR3 spells CASSPTPRRQFF. The CDR3 DNA reads as TGTGCCAGCAGTCCGACCCCCCGGAGACAGTTCTTC.

This chain joins TRBV6-4 and TRBJ1-5, with 7 bases identical to TRBD1. CDR3 length: 13 amino acids. Germline V gene data show CDR1 as MRHNA and CDR2 as SNTAGT. J gave up 5 bases and V 6 bases, and 4 bases lay outside the gene matches. CDR3 DNA: TGTGCCAGCAGCTACAGGGGTTATCAGCCCCAGCATTTT. Encoded protein: CASSYRGYQPQHF.

A remark on this clonotype: A much larger clone lies a single base off, so this may be a read error. The chain uses TRBV5-1 and TRBJ2-3; 9 bases fit TRBD2. This CDR3 is built from 16 residues. The V gene's germline CDR1 is SGHRS and CDR2 YFSETQ. CDR3 loop: CASSLGPGTSTDMQYF. The CDR3 bases are TGCGCCAGCAGCTTGGGGCCGGGGACTAGCACAGATATGCAGTATTTT. The full variable domain, in which reference TRBV5-1 and TRBJ2-3 provide the parts outside the CDR3, is KAGVTQTPRYLIKTRGQQVTLSCSPISGHRSVSWYQQTPGQGLQFLFEYFSETQRNKGNFPGRFSGRQFSNSRSEMNVSTLELGDSALYLCASSLGPGTSTDMQYFGPGTRLTVL.

The rearrangement joins TRBV12-3 or TRBV12-4 to TRBJ1-2; no firm D call. This CDR3 region has 13 residues. With 6 bases removed from V and 5 bases from J, the gap between germline ends came to 13 bases. The CDR3 DNA follows: TGTGCCAGCAGAGGAGGGAGGAAGTATGGCTACACCTTC. It translates to CASRGGRKYGYTF.